What follows is one TCR beta chain and its context. There is no known antigen for this receptor. The junction departs from the called germline gene at one end, perhaps through a read error. Library preparation was by multiplex PCR. Instrument used: Illumina HiSeq 2500. TCRbeta libraries were constructed through three rounds of nested PCR with primers (Table S4) according to protocols adapted from ARM-PCR. Before sequencing, PCR products of 200-500 bp were cut from the gel and purified using the QIAquick gel extraction kit. The paper's data handling went like this. Trimmomatic was used to clean the reads, FLASH merged the cleaned reads into complete CDR3 sequences, and MiTCR assigned the sequences to V(D)J germline segments. Clonal diversity was calculated as the inverse Simpson's index using VDJtools. Productive reads were defined as in-frame sequences without a premature stop codon. TCRdb itself trimmed the public reads at Q25 with fastp, ran MiXCR and retained productive beta chains. Each entry merges the rows of one CDR3 protein and shows their most common DNA and genes. TCRdb's processing, not the authors' own work, is the source of the V and J calls. The sample profile shows 80,000 or so distinct CDR3 sequences; 80% to 90% of them were found once. About half of the sample goes to the ten largest clones.

This specimen belongs to a study of tumor and adjacent non-tumor tissue in lung cancer (dated by TCRdb to between 2017 and 2018). Some background on the complete study: Of the cohort, eleven to twelve patients had adenocarcinoma, 2 had squamous cell carcinoma and 1 had small cell lung cancer. Among the 15 or so patients, ages ranged from about 31 to 85 years, some ten were men and 5 were women, and disease was TNM stage I to III. In total, sequencing yielded 125,075,908 productive TCRbeta reads, which works out to an average of around 4.2 million reads per sample. The study compared bulk TCRbeta repertoires between lung tumor tissue and matched distant non-tumor lung tissue from around 16 lung cancer patients. For each patient, one tumor sample and one normal lung sample were taken, giving 25 to 30 paired specimens that underwent TCRbeta CDR3 sequencing. The paper's findings and limits, for the study overall: Tumor tissue showed significantly higher TCR diversity (inverse Simpson) than normal lung tissue, at 431.37 vs 166.20 (P = 0.0075, Mann-Whitney U test). Significantly higher TCR diversity was found in younger patients, and higher tumor TCR diversity was associated with shorter overall and disease-free survival. Because peripheral blood was not sequenced, the blood TCRbeta repertoires of the lung cancer patients in the study went unexamined. Only around 15 patients were included in the cohort, and the need for larger samples and more detailed clinical data was noted by the authors. In normal lung, the top 100 clones accounted for a significantly larger cumulative share of the repertoire than in tumor tissue. Neither the sequencing platform nor unique molecular identifiers are named or mentioned anywhere in the methods.

RNA was extracted from bulk unsorted tissue and checked for quality with a NanoDrop ND-1000 and an Agilent 2100. Distant non-tumor tissue taken more than 3 cm from the tumor edge was used as the normal lung sample. The donors were newly diagnosed lung cancer patients admitted for thoracic surgery in China from August to November 2014 who had not received prior chemotherapy. Anyone who had undergone radiotherapy or chemotherapy before, or who had another cancer at the same time, was left out of the study. Pieces of surgical tissue measuring roughly 1-2.2 cm3 were kept in RNAlater solution and held at -80 degrees C until needed. CDR3 length: 15 amino acids, cysteine to phenylalanine. Left in the record is the CDR3 DNA by itself, 45 bases read in frame from the first base. Sequences MNHNS (CDR1) and SASEGT (CDR2) are obtained from the germline V gene.

Material for sequencing was distant non-tumor lung tissue. The chain was built from TRBV6-1 and TRBJ1-1; a tentative D call is TRBD1 (5 bases match). This TCR was sampled from a man aged 55 to 70 with non-small cell lung cancer. The nucleotide sequence is TGTACCAGCAGTGTACGGAGCAGGGAGAACACTGAAGCTTTCTTT. It is translated as CTSSVRSRENTEAFF.